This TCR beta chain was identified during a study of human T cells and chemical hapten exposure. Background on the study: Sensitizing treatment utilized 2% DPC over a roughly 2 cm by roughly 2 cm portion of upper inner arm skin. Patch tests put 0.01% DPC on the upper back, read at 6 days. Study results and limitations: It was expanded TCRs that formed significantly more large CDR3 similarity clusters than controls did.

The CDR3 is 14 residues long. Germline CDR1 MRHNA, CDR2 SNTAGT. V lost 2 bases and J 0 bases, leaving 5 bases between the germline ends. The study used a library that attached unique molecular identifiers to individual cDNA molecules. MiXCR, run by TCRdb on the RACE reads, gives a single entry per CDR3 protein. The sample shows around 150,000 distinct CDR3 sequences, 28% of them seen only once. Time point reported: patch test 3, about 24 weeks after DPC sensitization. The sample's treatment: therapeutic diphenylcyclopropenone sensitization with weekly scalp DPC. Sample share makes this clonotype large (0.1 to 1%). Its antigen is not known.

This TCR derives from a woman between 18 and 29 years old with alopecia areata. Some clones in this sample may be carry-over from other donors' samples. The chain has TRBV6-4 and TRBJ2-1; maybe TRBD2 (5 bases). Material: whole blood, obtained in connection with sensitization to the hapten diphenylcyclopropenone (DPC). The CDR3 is CASSDGSSYNEQFF. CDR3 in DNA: TGTGCCAGCAGTGACGGGAGCTCCTACAATGAGCAGTTCTTC.